Shown below are 24 T cell receptor beta chains from a single sample sequenced in a study of cytomegalovirus exposure and HLA in healthy donors. The PCR contained 60 Vbeta and 13 Jbeta primers. Some clones are missing from TCRdb's copy, which holds only in-frame ones; the method was immunoSEQ multiplex PCR. The sample has 100,000 to 150,000 clones; 78% are singletons. The material sequenced was PBMCs. These receptors were collected from a man aged 35 to 55 in good health and CMV-seronegative.

The chain is built from TRBV6-6 and TRBJ2-7; 7 nucleotides match TRBD1. The germline V gene has CDR1 MNHNY and CDR2 SVGAGI (reference sequence). CDR3 length equals 13 residues. V shed 8 bases and J 7 bases; nucleotides not matched to a gene: 11. This CDR3 reads CASEMTGNREQYF. In nucleotides, the CDR3 is TGTGCCAGCGAGATGACAGGGAACCGAGAGCAGTACTTC.

This sequence joins TRBV6-5 and TRBJ1-3, with D maybe TRBD1 (6 bases). The V gene's germline CDR1 is MNHEY and CDR2 SVGAGI. Trimming pared 0 bases from V and 4 bases from J, leaving 13 bases between. The CDR3 has 16 residues. The DNA for the CDR3 is TGTGCCAGCAGTTACTCGTCGGGAGGGGGGGGAAACACCATATATTTT. Protein sequence: CASSYSSGGGGNTIYF.

This chain joins TRBV5-1 and TRBJ2-2; a possible D gene is TRBD1 (6 bases). Trimming took 0 bases from V and 4 from J, leaving 10 bases between them. The CDR3 is made up of 15 amino acids. The germline CDR1 and CDR2 sequences are SGHRS and YFSETQ. The CDR3 region is CASSLVGRGTGELFF. CDR3 nucleotides: TGCGCCAGCAGCTTGGTCGGCAGGGGCACCGGGGAGCTGTTTTTT.

This clone appeared once. One end of the junction fails to match germline, which may point to a read error. This sequence joins TRBV7-9 and TRBJ2-7, with D possibly being TRBD2 (6 bases). The germline V gene encodes CDR1 SEHNR and CDR2 FQNEAQ (reference sequence). CDR3 length: 14 amino acids. CDR3 sequence: CSSSLRDSPREQYF. CDR3 coding DNA: TGTTCCAGCAGCTTGAGGGACTCCCCAAGAGAGCAGTACTTC.

The CDR3 region is CASSRTGEGAPLHF. CDR3 sequence (DNA): TGTGCCAGCAGCCGGACAGGGGAAGGAGCACCCCTCCACTTT. V usage is TRBV9 and J usage is TRBJ1-6, with 9 bases that match TRBD1. CDR1 is SGDLS, CDR2 YYNGEE, per germline. CDR3 length: 14 amino acids. V gave up 4 bases and J gave up 11 bases; unmatched junction bases: 7.

The V call is TRBV5-5, the J call TRBJ1-6; D uncertain. The germline V gene has CDR1 SGHKS and CDR2 YYEKEE (reference sequence). With 2 bases removed from V and 0 bases from J, the gap between germline ends came to 9 bases. This CDR3 comprises 16 residues. DNA of the CDR3: TGTGCCAGCAGCTTTCGGGAACCCTCCTATAATTCACCCCTCCACTTT. Its protein product is CASSFREPSYNSPLHF.

The chain is built from TRBV4-2 and TRBJ1-2; no firm D call. CDR1 and CDR2 (germline): LGHNA, YNFKEQ. This CDR3 comprises 12 residues. V was pared by 4 bases and J by 7 bases, with 10 bases between. CDR3 sequence (DNA): TGTGCCAGCAGCCTCGCCACTGGTGGCTACACCTTC. It encodes CASSLATGGYTF.

This CDR3 is CASSLLTGQPQHF. The CDR3, as DNA: TGTGCCAGCAGTCTACTCACCGGGCAGCCCCAGCATTTT. V usage is TRBV6-5 and J usage is TRBJ1-5; D ambiguous. The CDR3 has 13 residues. The germline V gene has CDR1 MNHEY and CDR2 SVGAGI. V dropped 5 bases and J dropped 7 bases, with 12 bases sitting between them.

This sequence joins TRBV7-2 and TRBJ1-5, with TRBD1 matching 7 bases. Germline loops: CDR1 SGHTA, CDR2 FQGNSA. The CDR3 totals 15 residues. Losses at the gene ends were 3 bases for V and 3 bases for J; bases not matched to a gene: 5. The chain's CDR3 is CASSFQGENNQPQHF. CDR3 bases: TGTGCCAGCAGCTTCCAGGGGGAGAACAATCAGCCCCAGCATTTT.

The chain joins TRBV5-1 to TRBJ2-7; maybe TRBD2 (6 bases). Germline values: CDR1 SGHRS, CDR2 YFSETQ. V was clipped by 0 bases and J by 4 bases, with 11 bases between them. This CDR3 spans 14 amino acids. The CDR3: CASSLVWGEYEQYF. CDR3 DNA sequence: TGCGCCAGCAGCTTGGTATGGGGGGAGTACGAGCAGTACTTC.

This rearrangement joins TRBV6-6 to TRBJ2-1, with TRBD2 matching over 8 bases. CDR1 and CDR2 from the germline V gene are MNHNY and SVGAGI (reference sequence). Trimming at V came to 10 bases and at J to 5 bases, leaving 10 bases not matched to a gene. The CDR3 runs 14 residues. The chain's CDR3 is CATLTRGGDNEQFF. Written as DNA, the CDR3 is TGTGCCACCCTTACCCGGGGGGGGGACAATGAGCAGTTCTTC.

This chain connects TRBV2 to TRBJ1-3; possible D gene TRBD1, 6 bases. Between the trimmed V and J ends, which lost 6 bases and 0 bases, there was a span of 12 bases. This CDR3 spans 15 amino acids. Germline V gene lookup returns CDR1 SNHLY and CDR2 FYNNEI. In DNA form, the CDR3 reads TGTGCCAGCAGATCCGACAGGAGCTCTGGAAACACCATATATTTT. It encodes CASRSDRSSGNTIYF.

This clone was found a few times. The chain uses TRBV9 and TRBJ1-4, with 10 positions matching TRBD1. CDR1 and CDR2 from the germline V gene are SGDLS and YYNGEE. The CDR3 is made up of 16 amino acids. The V segment lost 0 bases and the J segment 2 bases; nucleotides outside the gene matches: 1. CDR3 amino acids: CASSVGTGGTNEKLFF. DNA for the CDR3: TGTGCCAGCAGCGTAGGGACAGGGGGTACTAATGAAAAACTGTTTTTT.

The rearrangement uses TRBV5-1 and TRBJ2-6; 7 bases are a match to TRBD1. Germline V gives CDR1 SGHRS, CDR2 YFSETQ. Unmatched junction bases numbered 8, after V lost 4 bases and J lost 1 base. This CDR3 region has 17 residues. The CDR3 loop is CASSPRDRESGANVLTF. DNA for the CDR3: TGCGCCAGCAGCCCACGGGACAGAGAGTCTGGGGCCAACGTCCTGACTTTC.

V is TRBV29-1 and J is TRBJ2-2; D perhaps matches TRBD2 (5 bases). V was cut by 4 bases and J by 3 bases, with 6 bases left in between. The CDR3 consists of 12 residues. The germline CDR1 and CDR2 sequences are SQVTM and ANQGSEA. The CDR3 DNA is TGCAGCGTTGTGAGGGACACCGGGGAGCTGTTTTTT. Protein product: CSVVRDTGELFF.

The chain uses TRBV19 and TRBJ1-2; maybe TRBD1 (5 bases). The CDR3 length is 15 residues. Germline V gene data show CDR1 as LNHDA and CDR2 as SQIVND (reference sequence). The V gene lost 5 bases and the J gene lost 0 bases, with 13 bases spanning the gap. The CDR3 bases are TGTGCCAGTAGTCCCCGTCCGGGGGCTAACTATGGCTACACCTTC. Protein product: CASSPRPGANYGYTF. Looking up the rest from reference TRBV19 and TRBJ1-2 gives the full variable domain: DGGITQSPKYLFRKEGQNVTLSCEQNLNHDAMYWYRQDPGQGLRLIYYSQIVNDFQKGDIAEGYSVSREKKESFPLTVTSAQKNPTAFYLCASSPRPGANYGYTFGSGTRLTVV.

The J gene is TRBJ1-3, the V gene TRBV9; D remains ambiguous. The CDR3 runs 13 residues. Germline loops: CDR1 SGDLS, CDR2 YYNGEE. V was trimmed by 2 bases and J by 4 bases, leaving 7 bases between them. The CDR3 is CASSVWEGNTIYF. As DNA, the CDR3 is TGTGCCAGCAGCGTGTGGGAGGGAAACACCATATATTTT.

V is TRBV5-6 and J is TRBJ2-7; no reliable D call. V gave up 0 bases and J gave up 2 bases, with 9 bases separating them. The V gene's germline CDR1 is SGHDT and CDR2 YYEEEE. The CDR3 runs 14 residues. In DNA, the CDR3 is TGTGCCAGCAGCTTGGCCCACAGCCCCTACGAGCAGTACTTC. It yields the protein CASSLAHSPYEQYF.

J is TRBJ1-5 and V is TRBV19, with 11 bases identical to TRBD1. The V gene's germline CDR1 is LNHDA and CDR2 SQIVND (reference sequence). Trimming took 6 bases from V and 6 from J; bases not matched to a gene: 4. The CDR3 is 14 residues long. CDR3 in DNA: TGTGCCAGTAGGGGACAGGGGGGCGGTCAGCCCCAGCATTTT. It specifies CASRGQGGGQPQHF.

This sequence joins TRBV10-3 and TRBJ2-2; the match to TRBD1 covers 11 bases. Per the germline V gene, CDR1 is ENHRY and CDR2 is SYGVKD. This CDR3 has 16 amino acids. The trim removed 10 bases at V and 3 bases at J, leaving 10 bases unmatched. The CDR3 DNA reads as TGTGCCACCTCGGGCGGACAGGGGGCAGACACCGGGGAGCTGTTTTTT. It encodes CATSGGQGADTGELFF.

This clone showed up just a few times. J is TRBJ1-3 and V is TRBV6-5; D call uncertain. The CDR3 totals 16 residues. The germline V gene has CDR1 MNHEY and CDR2 SVGAGI. V lost 3 bases, J lost 1 base, and 13 bases lay in between. The CDR3 nucleotides read TGTGCCAGCAGTTATAACAGAGCTACATCTGGAAACACCATATATTTT. It encodes CASSYNRATSGNTIYF.

This chain joins TRBV4-2 and TRBJ2-7; TRBD2 agrees at 8 bases. CDR3 length: 15 residues. The V gene's germline CDR1 is LGHNA and CDR2 YNFKEQ. V gave up 4 bases and J gave up 4 bases; unmatched junction bases: 9. Here the CDR3 reads CASSPHSGDQYEQYF. The CDR3 DNA sequence: TGTGCCAGCAGCCCTCATAGCGGGGATCAGTACGAGCAGTACTTC.

The chain links TRBV7-6 to TRBJ2-2; the D gene is possibly TRBD1 (5 bases). Germline V gene sequence: CDR1 SGHVS, CDR2 FNYEAQ. The V end was cut by 5 bases, the J end by 7 bases, with 14 bases between. The CDR3 length is 14 residues. CDR3 DNA sequence: TGTGCCAGCAGCCAAACCAGGGCCGGCGGGGAGCTGTTTTTT. Translating gives CASSQTRAGGELFF.

This chain uses TRBV6-5 with TRBJ2-3; possible D gene TRBD1, 6 bases. V was pared by 6 bases and J by 2 bases, with 15 bases between. Germline CDR1 and CDR2: MNHEY and SVGAGI. The CDR3 covers 15 residues. The DNA for the CDR3 is TGTGCCAGCAGAACGACAGACAGGCCCACAGATACGCAGTATTTT. As protein: CASRTTDRPTDTQYF.